Each of the 8 T cell receptor beta chains below was sequenced from the same sample in a study of cytomegalovirus exposure and HLA in healthy donors (TCRdb year 2017). Receptors were amplified or captured by the immunoSEQ multiplex PCR assay. For the multiplex PCR, a mixture combining 60 forward primers for TCR Vbeta segments and 13 reverse primers for TCR Jbeta segments was used. In its TCRdb copy, this immuneACCESS table keeps in-frame sequences only and misses some clones. Where compared with another copy, unresolved V genes explain less than half of these, and the others have no known cause. The sample table holds around 37,000 clones, of which 81% were seen once. The ten largest clones capture approximately 2.6% of the sample. Specimen: PBMCs. The receptors originated from a man aged 50 or older in good health and CMV-seronegative.

The rearrangement links TRBV4-3 to TRBJ2-1; 8 nucleotides agree with TRBD2. In germline, CDR1 is LGHNA, CDR2 YSLEER. Trimming took 0 bases from V and 4 from J; bases not matched to a gene: 2. The CDR3 sequence is 15 residues long. This CDR3 reads CASSQDGTRYNEQFF. As DNA, the CDR3 is TGCGCCAGCAGCCAAGATGGGACTAGGTACAATGAGCAGTTCTTC.

This rearrangement joins TRBV7-9 to TRBJ2-1, with TRBD2 matching 8 bases. Germline CDR1 SEHNR, CDR2 FQNEAQ (reference sequence). V lost 5 bases, J lost 1 base, and 4 bases stayed unmatched. This CDR3 has 15 residues. CDR3 nucleotide sequence: TGTGCCAGCAGCCCCGGGAGGGGGTCCTACAATGAGCAGTTCTTC. It is translated as CASSPGRGSYNEQFF.

This clone occurred once. CDR3 in DNA: TGTGCCAGCAGCTTTTATCCGACAGGGGACTCCTACGAGCAGTACTTC. It yields the protein CASSFYPTGDSYEQYF. The chain links TRBV11-2 to TRBJ2-7, with 8 bases matching TRBD1. After removal of 3 bases from V and 0 bases from J, the junction contained 7 bases not matched to a gene. The V gene's germline CDR1 is SGHAT and CDR2 FQNNGV. The CDR3 sequence is 16 residues long.

The CDR3 DNA follows: TGCGCCAGCAGCCAAGATCCCGGGACTTCCTATGGAGGCTACACCTTC. Protein: CASSQDPGTSYGGYTF. The chain links TRBV4-1 to TRBJ1-2, with D possibly being TRBD1 (5 bases). CDR1 and CDR2 (germline): MGHRA, YSYEKL. This CDR3 spans 16 amino acids. Between the trimmed V and J ends, which lost 0 bases and 8 bases, there was a span of 19 bases.

This chain joins TRBV27 and TRBJ1-1; D may be TRBD1 (6 bases). The CDR3 sequence is 16 residues long. CDR1 is MNHEY and CDR2 is SMNVEV in the germline V gene (reference sequence). The V end was cut by 4 bases, the J end by 1 base, with 16 bases between. Here the CDR3 DNA reads TGTGCCAGCAGTTCGTCCTCTGGGGGCTGGAACACTGAAGCTTTCTTT. It encodes CASSSSSGGWNTEAFF.

This chain connects TRBV4-1 to TRBJ2-3; 7 nucleotides align to TRBD2. The CDR3 is made up of 14 amino acids. Trimming cost V 0 bases and J 8 bases; bases outside gene matches: 5. Germline V gene sequence: CDR1 MGHRA, CDR2 YSYEKL. The CDR3, as DNA: TGCGCCAGCAGCCAAGAAAGCGGGATTGGTACGCAGTATTTT. This translates into CASSQESGIGTQYF.

This sequence joins TRBV18 and TRBJ1-3; no firm D call. V was trimmed by 3 bases and J by 0 bases, leaving 9 bases between them. In germline, CDR1 is KGHSH, CDR2 LQKENI. The CDR3 covers 15 residues. The CDR3 spells CASSPAPHSGNTIYF. The CDR3 DNA reads TGTGCCAGCTCACCCGCCCCACACTCTGGAAACACCATATATTTT. Full variable domain (rest looked up from reference TRBV18 and TRBJ1-3): NAGVMQNPRHLVRRRGQEARLRCSPMKGHSHVYWYRQLPEEGLKFMVYLQKENIIDESGMPKERFSAEFPKEGPSILRIQQVVRGDSAAYFCASSPAPHSGNTIYFGEGSWLTVV.

This clone has just one count. The rearrangement uses TRBV21-1 and TRBJ1-5; the D call TRBD1 from the table was never checked on the DNA. TRBV21-1 represents a pseudogene. The CDR3 consists of 18 residues. The CDR3 bases are TGTGCCAGCAGCAGCCCGGGGACAGGGGGAGCAAACCATCAGCCCCAGCATTTT. Its protein product is CASSSPGTGGANHQPQHF.